Listed here are 32 T cell receptor beta chains from one sample, sequenced in a study of shared T cell receptors in the human thymus. Sequencing used immunoSEQ multiplex PCR; TCRdb keeps in-frame clones, though not all of them. The sample holds some 720,000 clones, approximately 90% seen once. This sample also belongs to another study, concerning human thymus T cells.

Sequencing was carried out using thymocytes. These receptors came from a boy under two years old with a congenital heart defect.

This sequence joins TRBV7-2 and TRBJ2-1, with TRBD2 identical over 10 bases. Trimming took 2 bases from V and 8 from J; bases not matched to a gene: 12. CDR1 and CDR2 (germline): SGHTA, FQGNSA. The CDR3 runs to 17 residues. The CDR3 reads CASSLFGGSLAGDEQFF. The DNA of the CDR3 is TGTGCCAGCAGCTTATTTGGGGGGAGTCTAGCGGGAGATGAGCAGTTCTTC.

This chain connects TRBV27 to TRBJ2-3, with TRBD2 matching over 13 bases. The ends lost 5 bases at V and 5 bases at J; junction bases unmatched: 4. The CDR3 contains 15 residues. Per germline, CDR1 MNHEY and CDR2 SMNVEV (reference sequence). CDR3 sequence reads: CASSKGLAGRDTQYF. The CDR3, as DNA: TGTGCCAGCAGTAAGGGACTAGCGGGAAGAGATACGCAGTATTTT.

Here the CDR3 reads CAWSVDGGVGNQPQHF. CDR3 bases: TGTGCCTGGAGTGTAGATGGGGGGGTCGGCAATCAGCCCCAGCATTTT. The rearrangement joins TRBV30 to TRBJ1-5; D may be TRBD1 (5 bases). The germline V gene has CDR1 GTSNPN and CDR2 SVGIG (reference sequence). V gave up 0 bases and J gave up 2 bases, with 14 bases separating them. CDR3 size: 16 residues.

The chain recombines TRBV29-1 with TRBJ1-1; TRBD1 aligns across 8 bases. Germline values: CDR1 SQVTM, CDR2 ANQGSEA. This CDR3 contains 13 residues. The J segment lost 3 bases and the V segment lost 7 bases, leaving 7 bases of the junction unmatched. The CDR3, as DNA: TGCAGCGCTCCACAACAGGGGGACACTGAAGCTTTCTTT. This codes for CSAPQQGDTEAFF.

This CDR3 reads CASSLSPGPGREGEIMNTEAFF. The CDR3 region has the DNA TGTGCCAGCAGTTTATCGCCGGGACCCGGTAGGGAGGGGGAAATCATGAACACTGAAGCTTTCTTT. The chain is built from TRBV27 and TRBJ1-1; TRBD1 might be the D (6 bases). V lost 0 bases and J lost 0, with 29 bases in between. The CDR3 runs 22 residues. The V gene's germline CDR1 is MNHEY and CDR2 SMNVEV (reference sequence).

V gene TRBV28 combines with J gene TRBJ1-4; 8 positions agree with TRBD1. The CDR3 extends over 17 amino acids. V gave up 6 bases and J gave up 0 bases; unmatched junction bases: 9. CDR1 and CDR2 from the germline V gene are MDHEN and SYDVKM. CDR3 amino acids: CASRQDRDPATNEKLFF. The CDR3 DNA follows: TGTGCCAGCAGGCAGGACAGGGACCCTGCAACTAATGAAAAACTGTTTTTT.

The chain recombines TRBV28 with TRBJ2-5, with D possibly being TRBD1 (6 bases). CDR3 length: 14 amino acids. The germline CDR1 and CDR2 sequences are MDHEN and SYDVKM. V was cut by 0 bases and J by 3 bases, with 8 bases left in between. This CDR3 is CASSLCGQKETQYF. The CDR3 DNA reads TGTGCCAGCAGTTTATGCGGACAGAAAGAGACCCAGTACTTC.

This chain joins TRBV12-5 and TRBJ1-2; D remains ambiguous. The length of the CDR3 is 14 residues. Germline V lookup: CDR1 LGHNT, CDR2 FRNRAP. Trimming left V 4 bases short and J 0 bases short, with 9 bases between. The CDR3 region is CASGYSRSNYGYTF. As DNA, the CDR3 is TGTGCTAGTGGTTATTCCCGGTCTAACTATGGCTACACCTTC.

The genes are TRBV7-2 and TRBJ2-2; TRBD2 matches 8 bases. Germline CDR1 is SGHTA and CDR2 is FQGNSA. Unmatched junction bases numbered 7, after V lost 1 base and J lost 0 bases. This CDR3 spans 18 amino acids. In DNA form, the CDR3 reads TGTGCCAGCAGCTTAGGAGGGGGAGCGGGAGCGAACACCGGGGAGCTGTTTTTT. This encodes CASSLGGGAGANTGELFF.

The chain links TRBV6-5 to TRBJ2-7; D is possibly TRBD2 (6 bases). V shed 0 bases and J shed 3 bases, with 12 bases lying between them. Germline V CDR1 and CDR2: MNHEY, SVGAGI. CDR3 length: 15 amino acids. CDR3 bases: TGTGCCAGCAGTTACTCGAGTAGCGGTATCTACGAGCAGTACTTC. This sequence encodes CASSYSSSGIYEQYF.

The chain's CDR3 is CAWSVKPGPYGYTF. The CDR3 DNA follows: TGTGCCTGGAGTGTGAAGCCCGGTCCGTATGGCTACACCTTC. The chain links TRBV30 to TRBJ1-2; D is ambiguous. The ends were cut back, 0 bases at V and 5 bases at J, with 13 bases in the middle. The length of the CDR3 is 14 residues. Looked up from germline, CDR1 is GTSNPN and CDR2 is SVGIG (reference sequence).

This chain connects TRBV5-1 to TRBJ2-1, with TRBD2 matching 7 bases. V shed 3 bases, J shed 8 bases, and the junction held 8 bases outside the gene matches. Germline CDR1 reads SGHRS; CDR2 reads YFSETQ. The CDR3 is made up of 14 amino acids. The CDR3 spells CASSSKTSEDEQFF. The CDR3 coding sequence is TGCGCCAGCAGCTCAAAAACTAGCGAAGATGAGCAGTTCTTC.

The CDR3 sequence is CASSQALEWGTDTQYF. Here the CDR3 DNA reads TGCGCCAGCAGCCAAGCTCTAGAGTGGGGCACAGATACGCAGTATTTT. This chain uses TRBV4-3 with TRBJ2-3; D is uncertain. This CDR3 comprises 16 residues. Trimming removed 1 base at V and 1 base at J, with 12 bases between. CDR1 is LGHNA and CDR2 is YSLEER in the germline V gene.

The chain couples TRBV7-2 to TRBJ2-3; 7 bases fit TRBD2. Germline CDR1 is SGHTA and CDR2 is FQGNSA. There are 13 residues in the CDR3. J gave up 5 bases and V 10 bases, and 9 bases lay outside the gene matches. CDR3 amino acids: CATLSGGKDTQYF. In nucleotides, the CDR3 is TGTGCCACCCTATCCGGGGGGAAAGATACGCAGTATTTT.

The sample holds one count of this clone. V is TRBV7-8 and J is TRBJ2-5; D call uncertain. Germline-derived CDR1 and CDR2 are SGHVS and FQNEAQ. Between the trimmed V and J ends, which lost 4 bases and 5 bases, there was a span of 5 bases. The CDR3 length is 11 residues. The CDR3 DNA sequence: TGTGCCAGCAGCTCCGGGGAGACCCAGTACTTC. It codes for CASSSGETQYF. The whole variable domain, remainder taken from reference TRBV7-8 and TRBJ2-5, is GAGVSQSPRYKVAKRGQDVALRCDPISGHVSLFWYQQALGQGPEFLTYFQNEAQLDKSGLPSDRFFAERPEGSVSTLKIQRTQQEDSAVYLCASSSGETQYFGPGTRLLVL.

The rearrangement joins TRBV5-4 to TRBJ2-3; 9 bases map to TRBD2. After removal of 2 bases from V and 3 bases from J, the junction contained 4 bases not matched to a gene. CDR1 is SGHNT and CDR2 is YYREEE in the germline V gene (reference sequence). The CDR3 is 15 amino acids. This CDR3 reads CASSFGGRGTDTQYF. In DNA form, the CDR3 reads TGTGCCAGCAGCTTCGGCGGGAGGGGTACAGATACGCAGTATTTT.

This sequence joins TRBV5-8 and TRBJ1-5; a weak D match, TRBD1 (6 bases). The ends were cut back, 4 bases at V and 7 bases at J, with 9 bases in the middle. The CDR3 has 12 amino acids. Germline V gene data show CDR1 as SGHTS and CDR2 as YDEGEE. As DNA, the CDR3 is TGTGCCAGCAGCCTCAGGGGCCAGCCCCAGCATTTT. This sequence encodes CASSLRGQPQHF. The full variable domain, with the rest looked up from reference TRBV5-8 and TRBJ1-5, is EAGVTQSPTHLIKTRGQQATLRCSPISGHTSVYWYQQALGLGLQFLLWYDEGEERNRGNFPPRFSGRQFPNYSSELNVNALELEDSALYLCASSLRGQPQHFGDGTRLSIL.

J is TRBJ2-1 and V is TRBV13, with 16 positions matching TRBD2. The ends lost 5 bases at V and 7 bases at J; junction bases unmatched: 8. This CDR3 has 17 amino acids. Germline V gives CDR1 PRHDT, CDR2 FYEKMQ (reference sequence). The chain's CDR3 is CASSGGTSGRAGNEQFF. As DNA, the CDR3 is TGTGCCAGCAGCGGTGGGACTAGCGGGAGGGCCGGGAATGAGCAGTTCTTC.

The chain joins TRBV7-9 to TRBJ1-5, with 9 bases lining up with TRBD1. V gave up 4 bases and J gave up 3 bases; unmatched junction bases: 1. Germline V gives CDR1 SEHNR, CDR2 FQNEAQ (reference sequence). This CDR3 has 14 residues. CDR3 in amino acids: CASSWDRDNQPQHF. The CDR3 DNA follows: TGTGCCAGCAGCTGGGACAGGGACAATCAGCCCCAGCATTTT.

The sample holds a few counts of this clone. At one boundary the junction diverges from the germline segment, which might be a read error. In DNA form, the CDR3 reads TGTGCCAGCAGGGAAGGGATAGCGGGAGTGGGCACCGGGGAGCTGTTTTTT. Translation gives CASREGIAGVGTGELFF. The chain recombines TRBV6-1 with TRBJ2-2, with 9 bases identical to TRBD2. CDR3 length: 17 residues. Germline V gene sequence: CDR1 MNHNS, CDR2 SASEGT.

The V gene is TRBV9, the J gene TRBJ2-3; TRBD2 is a possible D gene (6 bases). V lost 2 bases to trimming and J lost 2 bases, with 12 bases between them. The CDR3 sequence is 15 residues long. CDR1 SGDLS and CDR2 YYNGEE come from the germline V gene. The CDR3 region has the DNA TGTGCCAGCAGCGTTAGCGGACCCTTCACAGATACGCAGTATTTT. The encoded protein is CASSVSGPFTDTQYF.

V gene TRBV27 combines with J gene TRBJ2-2; D remains unclear. V was trimmed by 7 bases and J by 5 bases, leaving 11 bases between them. This CDR3 comprises 13 residues. CDR1 MNHEY and CDR2 SMNVEV come from the germline V gene (reference sequence). The CDR3 is CASTPSRTGELFF. The CDR3 DNA is TGTGCCAGCACTCCTTCTCGGACCGGGGAGCTGTTTTTT.

The genes are TRBV11-3 and TRBJ2-1; maybe TRBD2 (6 bases). V lost 4 bases, J lost 1 base, and 11 bases lay in between. The germline V gene has CDR1 SGHNT and CDR2 YENEEA. This CDR3 is 15 amino acids long. The CDR3 DNA sequence: TGTGCCAGCAGCTCCGGGAGTACTTCCTACAATGAGCAGTTCTTC. Translated, it gives CASSSGSTSYNEQFF.

The rearrangement joins TRBV5-1 to TRBJ2-3; 8 bases align to TRBD2. Germline CDR1 SGHRS, CDR2 YFSETQ. The CDR3 is made up of 15 amino acids. The ends lost 0 bases at V and 5 bases at J; junction bases unmatched: 5. Here the CDR3 DNA reads TGCGCCAGCAGCTTGGTAACTAGCGGAGGAGATACGCAGTATTTT. Encoded protein: CASSLVTSGGDTQYF.

The chain joins TRBV4-3 to TRBJ1-2; 8 positions match TRBD1. This CDR3 spans 16 amino acids. Germline V gives CDR1 LGHNA, CDR2 YSLEER. Trimming removed 3 bases from V and 1 base from J; junction bases left unmatched: 7. The DNA of the CDR3 is TGCGCCAGCAGCCATCAACCGGGACAGGTTAACTATGGCTACACCTTC. Amino acids: CASSHQPGQVNYGYTF.

This clone was counted a single time. V usage is TRBV18 and J usage is TRBJ1-4; perhaps TRBD1 as D (5 bases). Looked up from germline, CDR1 is KGHSH and CDR2 is LQKENI. The CDR3 is 18 amino acids. With 3 bases removed from V and 7 bases from J, the gap between germline ends came to 24 bases. CDR3 bases: TGTGCCAGCTCACCGGGGCTTCTTACGGACCTATCGAGTGAAAAACTGTTTTTT. Protein sequence: CASSPGLLTDLSSEKLFF.

This chain uses TRBV5-4 with TRBJ2-7, with 15 bases identical to TRBD2. This CDR3 is 20 amino acids long. Germline V CDR1 and CDR2: SGHNT, YYREEE (reference sequence). Trimming at V came to 5 bases and at J to 0 bases, leaving 15 bases not matched to a gene. DNA of the CDR3: TGTGCCAGCAGTCCGGGACTAGCGGGAGGCCCGCAGACCATCTCCTACGAGCAGTACTTC. It yields the protein CASSPGLAGGPQTISYEQYF.

The rearrangement joins TRBV29-1 to TRBJ2-1; TRBD2 agrees at 9 bases. The V and J ends lost 7 bases and 7 bases, in that order; junction bases with no gene match: 14. CDR3 length equals 15 residues. Germline V lookup: CDR1 SQVTM, CDR2 ANQGSEA. CDR3 protein: CSARSTSGRQNEQFF. For the CDR3, the DNA is TGCAGCGCCCGCTCGACTAGCGGTCGTCAGAATGAGCAGTTCTTC.

The J gene is TRBJ2-1, the V gene TRBV4-2; 9 bases line up with TRBD2. The CDR3 extends over 21 amino acids. CDR1 and CDR2 (germline): LGHNA, YNFKEQ. The junction had 18 bases not matched to a gene; V was cut back by 0 bases and J by 3 bases. Here the CDR3 DNA reads TGTGCCAGCAGCCAAGAGGTTTCTGAGACAGGGCAGACTAGCGGCTACAATGAGCAGTTCTTC. The encoded protein is CASSQEVSETGQTSGYNEQFF.

This clone was picked up a small number of times. V usage is TRBV19 and J usage is TRBJ2-2, with TRBD2 matching over 14 bases. The germline gives CDR1 LNHDA, CDR2 SQIVND (reference sequence). CDR3 length: 19 residues. J was trimmed by 6 bases and V by 6 bases; bases with no gene match: 15. The CDR3 DNA follows: TGTGCCAGTAGGTCTAAGCCGGGACTAGCGGGAGTTGTCGCCGGGGAGCTGTTTTTT. This gives the protein CASRSKPGLAGVVAGELFF.

The J gene is TRBJ2-2, the V gene TRBV27, with D perhaps matching TRBD2 (6 bases). The CDR3 spans 17 residues. Germline CDR1 and CDR2: MNHEY and SMNVEV (reference sequence). V lost 4 bases, J lost 4 bases, and 19 bases lay in between. CDR3 residues: CASSSAGTLNPTGELFF. The CDR3 DNA reads as TGTGCCAGCAGTTCGGCAGGGACTCTTAATCCCACCGGGGAGCTGTTTTTT.

CDR3 loop: CASSTGTSGTDTQYF. CDR3 in DNA: TGTGCCAGCAGCACAGGGACTAGCGGCACAGATACGCAGTATTTT. This chain connects TRBV7-9 to TRBJ2-3, with TRBD2 identical over 10 bases. Germline loops: CDR1 SEHNR, CDR2 FQNEAQ (reference sequence). Trimming removed 5 bases from V and 1 base from J; junction bases left unmatched: 3. This CDR3 is 15 amino acids long.